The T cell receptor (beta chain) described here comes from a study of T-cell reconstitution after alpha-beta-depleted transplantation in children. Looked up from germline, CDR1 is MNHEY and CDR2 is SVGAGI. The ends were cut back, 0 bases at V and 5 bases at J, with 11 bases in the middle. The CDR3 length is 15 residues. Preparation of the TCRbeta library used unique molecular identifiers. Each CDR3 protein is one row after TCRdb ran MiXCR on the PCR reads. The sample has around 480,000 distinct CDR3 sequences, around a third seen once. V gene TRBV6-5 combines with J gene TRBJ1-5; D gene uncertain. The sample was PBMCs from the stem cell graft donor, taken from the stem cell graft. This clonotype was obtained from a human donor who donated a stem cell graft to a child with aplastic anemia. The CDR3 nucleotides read TGTGCCAGCAGTTACTCTGGAAGGGCTCATCAGCCCCAGCATTTT. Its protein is CASSYSGRAHQPQHF.